The entry that follows covers one TCR beta chain sequence. Its antigen is unidentified. The record originates from a study of cytomegalovirus exposure and HLA in healthy donors. The study's findings and limits: It is likely that the observed cluster of highly shared sequence variants was a sequencing artifact.

The PCR made use of 60 Vbeta and 13 Jbeta primers. Profiling relied on immunoSEQ multiplex PCR, and the TCRdb table lists in-frame clones only, not all of them. The sample carries under 150,000 clones, approximately 87% recorded once. This sequence originates from a woman in her twenties or thirties in good health and CMV-seronegative. Sequencing was done on a sample of PBMCs.

CDR3 DNA sequence: TGTGCCAGCAGCTTCAAGGGACAGGGGGAAAAACTGTTTTTT. This gives the protein CASSFKGQGEKLFF. This rearrangement joins TRBV7-9 to TRBJ1-4; TRBD1 matches at 10 bases. The V gene's germline CDR1 is SEHNR and CDR2 FQNEAQ (reference sequence). This CDR3 is 14 amino acids long. J was trimmed by 8 bases and V by 3 bases; bases with no gene match: 3.